This T cell receptor beta chain came from a study of memory CD4+ T cells and cytomegalovirus serostatus (dated by TCRdb to the late 2010s). A note on the overall study: The cohort included about 33 healthy adults from Belgium, of whom 9 were CMV seropositive and about 25 were CMV seronegative. The study sequenced CD4+ memory TCRbeta repertoires of a Belgian cohort with known cytomegalovirus serostatus to replicate a published TCR-based CMV serostatus classifier. Overall study outcomes, separate from this receptor: Unlike the original study, which covered naive and memory CD4+ and CD8+ populations, the Belgian study sequenced only CD4+CD45RO+ memory cells. On the Belgian cohort, the classifier built on the original framework reached a median bootstrapped AUC of 0.95, with a 95% CI of 0.76-1.00. Results were interpreted as suggesting that the CMV-associated TCR signature is largely present in the CD4+ memory repertoire. CMV serostatus prediction reached a median bootstrapped AUC of 0.95 with the original framework and over 0.8 with a US-trained random forest. Of under 200 previously reported CMV-associated TCRbeta sequences, 67 appeared in the CD4+ memory repertoires, each in one to five individuals.

Genomic DNA was extracted from sorted cells with the Quick-DNA Microprep Kit. Amplification of TCRbeta DNA was done with the immunoSEQ hsTCRbeta kit, following the protocol from the manufacturer. An Illumina MiSeq instrument was used to sequence the TCRbeta libraries. On the study's bioinformatics: After out-of-frame sequences were removed, around 2,200,000 distinct TCRbeta sequences remained, averaging about 66,813 per individual. Each individual was scored using the number of 160 or so previously reported CMV-associated TCRbeta sequences that the individual carried and the total number of productive distinct TCRbeta sequences. A beta-binomial model was reimplemented in Python, and scikit-learn random forests with default parameters were trained on US cohort data. Classifier performance on the Belgian cohort was summarized as median AUC with percentile confidence intervals over 10,000 bootstrap iterations. TCRdb carries this immuneACCESS record with in-frame sequences only. Its versions omit some clonotypes, under half of them owing to an unresolved V gene in the studies checked, with the rest unexplained. V, J and clone size derive from that table, while D and trimming were established from the DNA sequence. The sample profile shows 45,000 to 65,000 clones; over 60% of them were found once. The leading ten clones occupy 1.4% of the sample.

The CDR3 measures 12 amino acids from cysteine to phenylalanine. The only DNA kept is the CDR3, 36 bases in frame from the first base. Trimming takes 5 bases from V and 7 bases from J, and the germline ends sit 11 bases apart. CDR1 SGHNT and CDR2 YENEEA are derived from the germline V gene. A few counts support this clone. Its antigen is still unknown. No per-base quality is available; no much larger clone lies one base away. Single viable CD3+CD4+CD8-CD45RO+ cells were sorted as memory CD4+ T cells on a FACSAria II. To determine CMV serostatus, a Roche Elecsys assay was used that detects serum IgG against CMV pp150, pp28, p38 and p52. Following thawing, total CD4+ T cells were enriched through positive selection using CD4 magnetic microbeads. The samples came from a different study that was designed specifically to examine the CD4+ T cell memory repertoire. Peripheral blood mononuclear cells were isolated and cryopreserved following standard operating procedures; serum was stored at -80 °C. The staining used CD3-PerCP (BW264/56), CD4-APC (RPA-T4), CD45RO-PE (UCHT1) and CD8-Pacific Orange (3B5) antibodies, and Sytox blue was used to exclude non-viable cells.

The sequence came from an adult in good health and CMV-seropositive. The specimen sequenced was memory CD4+ T cells from blood. The receptor chain draws on TRBV11-3 and TRBJ1-1, with TRBD1 as a weak D call on 5 bases. This receptor has the CDR3 CASSEGIHEAFF. DNA sequence: TGTGCCAGCAGCGAGGGGATTCATGAAGCTTTCTTT.